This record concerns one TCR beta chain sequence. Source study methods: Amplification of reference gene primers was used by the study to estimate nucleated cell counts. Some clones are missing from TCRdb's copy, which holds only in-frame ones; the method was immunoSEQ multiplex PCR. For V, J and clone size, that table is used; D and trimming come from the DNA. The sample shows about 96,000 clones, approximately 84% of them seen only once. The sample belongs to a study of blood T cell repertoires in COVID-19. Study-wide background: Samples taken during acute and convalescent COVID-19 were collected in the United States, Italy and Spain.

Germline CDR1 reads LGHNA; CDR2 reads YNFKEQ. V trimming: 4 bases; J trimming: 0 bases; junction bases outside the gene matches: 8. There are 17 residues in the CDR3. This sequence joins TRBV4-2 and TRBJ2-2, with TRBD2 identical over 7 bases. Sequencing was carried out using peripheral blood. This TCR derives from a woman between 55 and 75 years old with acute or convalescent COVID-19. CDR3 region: CASSPRSGTTNTGELFF. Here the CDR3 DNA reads TGTGCCAGCAGCCCCAGGTCCGGGACTACGAACACCGGGGAGCTGTTTTTT.